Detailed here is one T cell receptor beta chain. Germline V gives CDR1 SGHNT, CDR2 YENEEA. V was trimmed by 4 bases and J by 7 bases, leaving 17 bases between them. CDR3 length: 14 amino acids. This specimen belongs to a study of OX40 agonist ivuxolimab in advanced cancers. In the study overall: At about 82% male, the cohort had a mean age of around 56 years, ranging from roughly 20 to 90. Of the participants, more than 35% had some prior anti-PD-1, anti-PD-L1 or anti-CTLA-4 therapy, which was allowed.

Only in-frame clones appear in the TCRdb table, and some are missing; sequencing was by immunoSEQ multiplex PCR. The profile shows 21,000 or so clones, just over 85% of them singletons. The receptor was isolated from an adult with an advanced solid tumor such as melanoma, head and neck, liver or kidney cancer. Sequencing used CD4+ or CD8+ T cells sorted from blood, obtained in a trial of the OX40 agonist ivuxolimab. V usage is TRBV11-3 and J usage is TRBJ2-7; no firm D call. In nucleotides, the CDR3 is TGTGCCAGCAGCTATAGTGGCCTCCTCGGGGAGCAGTACTTC. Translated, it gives CASSYSGLLGEQYF.